This TCR beta chain appears in the sequencing data of a study of blood T cell repertoires in COVID-19. On the study more broadly: Sources were T cells, B-cell-depleted T cells, or PBMCs; the material itself was cDNA or gDNA.

In the authors' workflow: Quantification of nucleated cells was approximated via reference gene primer amplification. The table came from immunoSEQ multiplex PCR; TCRdb's copy has only in-frame clones and leaves some out. From that table come the V and J calls and clone size; the DNA was used to work out D and trimming. The table shows roughly 120,000 clones, with roughly nine tenths occurring only once. This receptor was identified in a man in his 70s who had recovered from COVID-19. Sequencing used peripheral blood.

Here the CDR3 DNA reads TGTGCCAGCAGTACACAGGGAACGGGTAAAAATTCACCCCTCCACTTT. This gives the protein CASSTQGTGKNSPLHF. This sequence joins TRBV28 and TRBJ1-6, with D tentatively TRBD1 (6 bases). V shed 5 bases and J shed 7 bases, with 18 bases lying between them. The CDR3 runs to 16 residues. Germline V CDR1 and CDR2: MDHEN, SYDVKM.